Presented here are 17 T cell receptor beta chains from one specimen sequenced in a study of blood T cell repertoires in COVID-19. Sequencing used immunoSEQ multiplex PCR; TCRdb keeps in-frame clones, though not all of them. This table holds roughly 330,000 clones, about 87% found once. The sample was PBMCs or T cells enriched from blood (not recorded which). Every receptor here comes from a woman younger than 45 who had recovered from COVID-19.

The V gene is TRBV10-3, the J gene TRBJ2-3; D is perhaps TRBD2 (7 bases). V was clipped by 3 bases and J by 5 bases, with 12 bases between them. CDR1 is ENHRY and CDR2 is SYGVKD in the germline V gene. The CDR3 is 14 residues long. This CDR3 is CAISDGGGGDTQYF. CDR3 in DNA: TGTGCCATCAGTGATGGGGGGGGCGGAGATACGCAGTATTTT.

The genes are TRBV9 and TRBJ2-1, with D uncertain. Trimming removed 0 bases from V and 6 bases from J, with 7 bases in between. Germline CDR1 SGDLS, CDR2 YYNGEE. The CDR3 spans 13 residues. The CDR3 nucleotides are TGTGCCAGCAGCGTAGGCACAGTCAATGAGCAGTTCTTC. Translated: CASSVGTVNEQFF.

In its sample, this clone was seen once. Other DNA sequences in the sample encode the same CDR3. This chain connects TRBV5-1 to TRBJ2-5; 7 nucleotides line up with TRBD2. The CDR3 sequence is 15 residues long. Trimming at V came to 2 bases and at J to 1 base, leaving 5 bases not matched to a gene. Germline V gene lookup returns CDR1 SGHRS and CDR2 YFSETQ. The CDR3 loop reads CASSLRLAGQETQYF. The CDR3 DNA sequence: TGCGCCAGCAGCTTAAGACTAGCCGGCCAAGAGACCCAGTACTTC.

The CDR3 loop is CASSLGTGNSPLHF. CDR3 bases: TGTGCCAGCAGCTTAGGGACAGGCAATTCACCCCTCCACTTT. V is TRBV7-9 and J is TRBJ1-6, with 7 nucleotides matching TRBD1. V lost 1 base, J lost 7 bases, and 1 base stayed unmatched. The CDR3 is 14 amino acids. The germline CDR1 and CDR2 sequences are SEHNR and FQNEAQ (reference sequence). Supplemented by reference TRBV7-9 and TRBJ1-6, the full variable domain reads DTGVSQNPRHKITKRGQNVTFRCDPISEHNRLYWYRQTLGQGPEFLTYFQNEAQLEKSRLLSDRFSAERPKGSFSTLEIQRTEQGDSAMYLCASSLGTGNSPLHFGNGTRLTVT.

The V gene is TRBV27, the J gene TRBJ2-1, with 8 bases aligning to TRBD2. The V gene's germline CDR1 is MNHEY and CDR2 SMNVEV (reference sequence). With V trimmed by 4 bases and J by 4 bases, 12 bases remained unmatched. The CDR3 runs 17 residues. CDR3 sequence (DNA): TGTGCCAGCAGTTACATCGGAGGGCGGGGGGCTTACAATGAGCAGTTCTTC. Translation gives CASSYIGGRGAYNEQFF.

This clone came up once. The V gene is TRBV14, the J gene TRBJ2-7; possible D gene TRBD2, 5 bases. This CDR3 contains 16 residues. V dropped 4 bases and J dropped 2 bases, with 18 bases sitting between them. From germline, CDR1 is SGHDN and CDR2 FVKESK. In nucleotides, the CDR3 is TGTGCCAGCAGCCGGCCCTCCACATGGGGAGCCTACGAGCAGTACTTC. Its translation is CASSRPSTWGAYEQYF.

This clone was found a few times. V and J are TRBV12-5 and TRBJ1-1; tentative D call: TRBD1 (5 bases). V dropped 7 bases and J dropped 0 bases, with 15 bases sitting between them. The CDR3 runs 15 residues. The germline CDR1 and CDR2 sequences are LGHNT and FRNRAP. CDR3 sequence reads: CASASGRGMNTEAFF. Here the CDR3 DNA reads TGTGCTAGTGCTTCGGGTCGGGGGATGAACACTGAAGCTTTCTTT.

This clone was picked up one time. The chain uses TRBV3-1 (or the pseudogene TRBV3-2) and TRBJ1-6; 8 nucleotides align to TRBD1. The J segment lost 5 bases and the V segment lost 4 bases, leaving 4 bases of the junction unmatched. This CDR3 has 15 amino acids. Germline CDR1 reads LGHDT; CDR2 reads YNNKEL (reference sequence). The CDR3 reads CASSLGTGDNSPLHF. The CDR3 nucleotides read TGTGCCAGCAGCCTAGGGACAGGCGATAATTCACCCCTCCACTTT.

V and J are TRBV29-1 and TRBJ2-2; D might be TRBD2 (6 bases). This CDR3 contains 14 residues. Trimming cost V 6 bases and J 4 bases, with 15 bases left between them. Germline-derived CDR1 and CDR2 are SQVTM and ANQGSEA. Written as DNA, the CDR3 is TGCAGCGTGGGGAGGAGGGCGGCCACCGGGGAGCTGTTTTTT. Protein product: CSVGRRAATGELFF.

The genes are TRBV19 and TRBJ1-2; D is uncertain. Looked up from germline, CDR1 is LNHDA and CDR2 is SQIVND (reference sequence). This CDR3 is 12 amino acids long. V gave up 4 bases and J gave up 7 bases, with 10 bases separating them. The CDR3 sequence is CASSTAAGGYTF. The CDR3 nucleotides read TGTGCCAGTAGTACGGCGGCGGGTGGCTACACCTTC.

The chain links TRBV4-3 to TRBJ1-6; weak D call: TRBD1 (6 bases). The germline V and J ends were trimmed by 3 bases and 11 bases, with 17 bases remaining between them. This CDR3 region has 15 residues. Germline CDR1 LGHNA, CDR2 YSLEER. The CDR3 DNA follows: TGCGCCAGCAGCCATGGGGACATCCGAGGAGCACCCCTCCACTTT. Its protein product is CASSHGDIRGAPLHF.

A few counts support this clone. The chain is built from TRBV7-6 and TRBJ2-1; the D gene is possibly TRBD1 (8 bases). The germline V and J ends were trimmed by 1 base and 8 bases, with 15 bases remaining between them. CDR3 size: 15 residues. Looked up from germline, CDR1 is SGHVS and CDR2 is FNYEAQ. Here the CDR3 reads CASSLGTGGRDEQFF. CDR3 nucleotides: TGTGCCAGCAGCTTAGGAACAGGGGGGAGGGATGAGCAGTTCTTC. The complete variable domain, with remaining parts taken from reference TRBV7-6 and TRBJ2-1, reads GAGVSQSPRYKVTKRGQDVALRCDPISGHVSLYWYRQALGQGPEFLTYFNYEAQQDKSGLPNDRFSAERPEGSISTLTIQRTEQRDSAMYRCASSLGTGGRDEQFFGPGTRLTVL.

The V call is TRBV5-4, the J call TRBJ1-2; a possible D gene is TRBD1 (5 bases). CDR3 length equals 14 residues. V was shortened by 4 bases and J by 5 bases, with 15 bases between the two germline ends. From germline, CDR1 is SGHNT and CDR2 YYREEE (reference sequence). The CDR3: CASSTEGRDYGYTF. The CDR3 DNA is TGTGCCAGCAGCACGGAGGGGAGGGATTATGGCTACACCTTC.

The chain has TRBV5-1 and TRBJ2-7, with 9 bases identical to TRBD2. The germline CDR1 and CDR2 sequences are SGHRS and YFSETQ. The V and J ends lost 4 bases and 3 bases, in that order; junction bases with no gene match: 8. The CDR3 totals 15 residues. CDR3 amino acids: CASSERLADYYEQYF. DNA for the CDR3: TGCGCCAGCAGCGAAAGACTAGCGGATTACTACGAGCAGTACTTC.

The CDR3 sequence is CASSQIQYQETQYF. CDR3 nucleotide sequence: TGTGCCAGCAGTCAGATACAATACCAAGAGACCCAGTACTTC. This sequence joins TRBV5-4 and TRBJ2-5; no firm D call. The CDR3 is 14 residues long. Per germline, CDR1 SGHNT and CDR2 YYREEE (reference sequence). Trimming shortened V by 5 bases and J by 0 bases, and 11 bases separated the two germline ends. Full variable domain (missing parts from reference TRBV5-4 and TRBJ2-5): ETGVTQSPTHLIKTRGQQVTLRCSSQSGHNTVSWYQQALGQGPQFIFQYYREEENGRGNFPPRFSGLQFPNYSSELNVNALELDDSALYLCASSQIQYQETQYFGPGTRLLVL.

V usage is TRBV7-2 and J usage is TRBJ1-1; 7 bases match TRBD1. Germline V gene lookup returns CDR1 SGHTA and CDR2 FQGNSA. V was clipped by 1 base and J by 12 bases; unmatched bases: 2. This CDR3 is built from 11 residues. This CDR3 reads CASSLDRGSFF. The DNA of the CDR3 is TGTGCCAGCAGCTTAGACAGGGGTTCTTTCTTT.

CDR3 in DNA: TGTGCCAGCAGTGACCCCCTTTCCGGGGGGCCACCAGATACGCAGTATTTT. As protein: CASSDPLSGGPPDTQYF. The chain links TRBV6-4 to TRBJ2-3; D may be TRBD2 (7 bases). The CDR3 is made up of 17 amino acids. Germline CDR1 is MRHNA and CDR2 is SNTAGT. V was cut by 2 bases and J by 4 bases, with 19 bases left in between.